The rows below give T cell receptor beta chains drawn from one sample of a study of blood T cells in healthy people across ages. TCRdb redid the calling of the 5' RACE reads with MiXCR, one entry per CDR3 protein. The sample has more than 650,000 distinct CDR3 sequences, 53% seen once. Sequencing used blood. These receptors originate from a man at least 80 years old in good health. CDR3s include the opening cysteine and the closing phenylalanine or tryptophan. A D gene is named only where the DNA matches it firmly. Not all rows give a size; the values are once, few, many and, for expanded clones, a class.

clone_size	d_call	j_call	v_call	cdr3_nt	cdr3_aa
few	NA	TRBJ2-3	TRBV12-3/TRBV12-4	TGTGCCAGCAGTCCAGGGATATACGCGTATTTT	CASSPGIYAYF
NA	NA	TRBJ2-6	TRBV28	TGTGCCAGCATCCGCCGAAGCTCTGGGGCCAACGTCCTGACTTTC	CASIRRSSGANVLTF
few	TRBD2	TRBJ2-3	TRBV18	TGTGCCAGCTCACCCGGGACTAGCGGGCCTCTAAGCACAGATACGCAGTATTTT	CASSPGTSGPLSTDTQYF
few	TRBD1	TRBJ2-7	TRBV27	TGTGCCAGCAGCCGACAGGGAAACTACGAGCAGTACTTC	CASSRQGNYEQYF
NA	NA	TRBJ2-6	TRBV29-1	TGCAGCGCCACCACAGGTCCCGGGGCCAACGTCCTGACTTTC	CSATTGPGANVLTF
few	TRBD2	TRBJ2-7	TRBV4-2	TGTGCCAGCAGCCAGGCCGGGACTAGCGGCTACGAGCAGTACTTC	CASSQAGTSGYEQYF
NA	TRBD1	TRBJ2-4	TRBV6-1	TGTGCCAGCACTTACAGGGGTTCCCAAAACATTCAGTACTTC	CASTYRGSQNIQYF
NA	NA	TRBJ1-6	TRBV7-2	TGTGCCAGCAGCTTAGCGAGAAACAGGGCTAATTCACCCCTCCACTTT	CASSLARNRANSPLHF
NA	TRBD1	TRBJ2-7	TRBV29-1	TGCAGCGTTGCTGGAGGACAGGGGTACTACGAGCAGTACTTC	CSVAGGQGYYEQYF
NA	NA	TRBJ2-1	TRBV29-1	TGCAGCGTTGAGACCTACAATGAGCAGTTCTTC	CSVETYNEQFF
NA	TRBD1	TRBJ1-1	TRBV13	TGTGCCAGCAGGATAGACAGGGAGGGGAGGAACACTGAAGCTTTCTTT	CASRIDREGRNTEAFF
few	NA	TRBJ2-6	TRBV6-2/TRBV6-3	TGTGCCAGCAGCTGGGACGCTGGGGCCAACGTCCTGACTTTC	CASSWDAGANVLTF
once	TRBD1	TRBJ2-7	TRBV6-5	TGTGCCAGCAGTCTCGCCGGGACAGGGGTAAACGAGCAGTACTTC	CASSLAGTGVNEQYF
few	NA	TRBJ2-5	TRBV20-1	TGCAGTGCTAGGGTTCGGGACTCCTGGTACCAAGAGACCCAGTACTTC	CSARVRDSWYQETQYF
NA	NA	TRBJ2-3	TRBV20-1	TGCAGTGCTAGTTGGGTAGCGACTAGCACAGATACGCAGTATTTT	CSASWVATSTDTQYF
few	NA	TRBJ1-2	TRBV12-3/TRBV12-4	TGTGCCAGCAGTTTAGATGTTCTCCAGGGATATGGCTACACCTTC	CASSLDVLQGYGYTF
NA	NA	TRBJ1-5	TRBV24-1	TGTGCCACCGGGGCAGGGAGTAGCAATCAGCCCCAGCATTTT	CATGAGSSNQPQHF